A selection of T cell receptor beta chains follows, all from one sample in a study of T cell changes during pregnancy in multiple sclerosis. The table came from immunoSEQ multiplex PCR; TCRdb's copy has only in-frame clones and leaves some out. The data contain about 77,000 clones, roughly 91% of them singletons. The sequencing here drew on peripheral blood, taken after pregnancy. These receptors were obtained from a female donor in good health, enrolled as a control in a pregnancy study. Each CDR3 is given with its conserved first and last residue. A D gene is named only where the DNA matches it firmly. Clone size appears in some rows only: once, few, many, or a class for an expanded clone.

J gene: TRBJ1-1
V gene: TRBV7-9
D gene: .
clone size: .
CDR3 DNA: TGTGCCAGCAGCTTAACGACAGACACTGAAGCTTTCTTT
CDR3 protein: CASSLTTDTEAFF

J gene: TRBJ2-1
V gene: TRBV28
D gene: TRBD2
clone size: .
CDR3 DNA: TGTGCCACCACGGGGACTAGCGGATCCTACAATGAGCAGTTCTTC
CDR3 protein: CATTGTSGSYNEQFF

J gene: TRBJ1-1
V gene: TRBV11-2
D gene: TRBD1
clone size: .
CDR3 DNA: TGTGCCAGCAGCCTCCGGGACAGAAACACTGAAGCTTTCTTT
CDR3 protein: CASSLRDRNTEAFF

J gene: TRBJ2-3
V gene: TRBV6-4
D gene: .
clone size: .
CDR3 DNA: TGTGCCAGCAGTGGAGGGACTTCAGTAGATACGCAGTATTTT
CDR3 protein: CASSGGTSVDTQYF

J gene: TRBJ2-1
V gene: TRBV6-1
D gene: .
clone size: .
CDR3 DNA: TGTGCCAGCAGTGAAGCGCTCCCCAGGAATGAGCAGTTCTTC
CDR3 protein: CASSEALPRNEQFF

J gene: TRBJ2-1
V gene: TRBV6-5
D gene: TRBD1
clone size: .
CDR3 DNA: TGTGCCAGCAGCCCGGACAGGAACTCCTACAATGAGCAGTTCTTC
CDR3 protein: CASSPDRNSYNEQFF

J gene: TRBJ2-3
V gene: TRBV4-2
D gene: TRBD2
clone size: .
CDR3 DNA: TGTGCCAGCAGCCAAGATCCAGCGGGAGGAGTAGATACGCAGTATTTT
CDR3 protein: CASSQDPAGGVDTQYF

J gene: TRBJ1-5
V gene: TRBV27
D gene: .
clone size: .
CDR3 DNA: TGTGCCAGCAGTCTGTTTAAGCCAGGGCGCCGAGTCTTAGATCAGCCCCAGCATTTT
CDR3 protein: CASSLFKPGRRVLDQPQHF

J gene: TRBJ2-1
V gene: TRBV7-8
D gene: TRBD2
clone size: .
CDR3 DNA: TGTGCCAGCAGCTTCGGACTAGCGGGGACCTACAATGAGCAGTTCTTC
CDR3 protein: CASSFGLAGTYNEQFF

J gene: TRBJ1-5
V gene: TRBV28
D gene: .
clone size: .
CDR3 DNA: TGTGCCAGCAGTTTAGCAGGGTTTGGGAATCAGCCCCAGCATTTT
CDR3 protein: CASSLAGFGNQPQHF

J gene: TRBJ1-2
V gene: TRBV7-9
D gene: .
clone size: .
CDR3 DNA: TGTGCCAGCAGCGATGGGGGGTACTATGGCTACACCTTC
CDR3 protein: CASSDGGYYGYTF

J gene: TRBJ2-3
V gene: TRBV4-1
D gene: TRBD1
clone size: .
CDR3 DNA: TGCGCCAGCAGCCAGGGACAGGGTGGAACAGATACGCAGTATTTT
CDR3 protein: CASSQGQGGTDTQYF

J gene: TRBJ1-1
V gene: TRBV7-9
D gene: .
clone size: .
CDR3 DNA: TGTGCCAGCAGCTTAGGCAGGGGAGCTGAAGCTTTCTTT
CDR3 protein: CASSLGRGAEAFF

J gene: TRBJ2-3
V gene: TRBV7-3
D gene: TRBD2
clone size: .
CDR3 DNA: TGTGCCAGCAGCTCTTTAGCGGGAGGACGCGATACGCAGTATTTT
CDR3 protein: CASSSLAGGRDTQYF

J gene: TRBJ2-1
V gene: TRBV19
D gene: TRBD2
clone size: once
CDR3 DNA: TGTGCCAGTAGTCGAGCGACAGCCGGGACTAGCGTGTACAATGAGCAGTTCTTC
CDR3 protein: CASSRATAGTSVYNEQFF

J gene: TRBJ2-1
V gene: TRBV2
D gene: .
clone size: once
CDR3 DNA: TGTGCCACCAAAACCGGACTCCCCCACAATGAGCAGTTCTTC
CDR3 protein: CATKTGLPHNEQFF